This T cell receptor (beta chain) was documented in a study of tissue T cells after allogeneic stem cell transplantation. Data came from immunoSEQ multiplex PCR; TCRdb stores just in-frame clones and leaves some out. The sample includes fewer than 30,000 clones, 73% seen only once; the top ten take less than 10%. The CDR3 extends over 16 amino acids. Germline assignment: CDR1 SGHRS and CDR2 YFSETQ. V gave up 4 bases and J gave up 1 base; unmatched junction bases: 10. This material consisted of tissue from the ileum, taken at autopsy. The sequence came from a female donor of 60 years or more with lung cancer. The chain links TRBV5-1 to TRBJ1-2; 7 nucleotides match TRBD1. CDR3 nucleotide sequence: TGCGCCAGCAGCGCAGACAGGGCCCCTATTAACTATGGCTACACCTTC. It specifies CASSADRAPINYGYTF.